This T cell receptor (beta chain) was retrieved from a study of T cell responses to AZD1222 COVID-19 vaccine. Regarding the study as a whole: Spike-specific TCR breadth and depth both grew after two AZD1222 doses. Regions left unmutated in variants are reportedly the target of nearly half of spike-specific TCRs. In a largely white British group with more females than males, clonal diversity was possibly underestimated.

Timing groups of about 4 and about 12 weeks for second doses were pooled. Turning to this clone: Antigen specificity is unknown.

The repertoire was sequenced with immunoSEQ multiplex PCR; TCRdb's copy has only in-frame clones and lacks some. The profile covers around 78,000 clones, with roughly 90% appearing a single time and about 1.3% taken by the ten largest. CDR3 length: 16 amino acids. Germline CDR1 and CDR2: SGHAT and FQNNGV. V shed 6 bases and J shed 4 bases, with 19 bases lying between them. Sequences were derived from peripheral blood, sampled 28 days after the second AZD1222 dose. This sequence joins TRBV11-2 and TRBJ2-1; D is possibly TRBD2 (7 bases). The sequence was collected from an adult who received the AZD1222 COVID-19 vaccine. CDR3 DNA sequence: TGTGCCAGCAGGTCGAACAGGGAGGGGAAATACAATGAGCAGTTCTTC. It is translated as CASRSNREGKYNEQFF.